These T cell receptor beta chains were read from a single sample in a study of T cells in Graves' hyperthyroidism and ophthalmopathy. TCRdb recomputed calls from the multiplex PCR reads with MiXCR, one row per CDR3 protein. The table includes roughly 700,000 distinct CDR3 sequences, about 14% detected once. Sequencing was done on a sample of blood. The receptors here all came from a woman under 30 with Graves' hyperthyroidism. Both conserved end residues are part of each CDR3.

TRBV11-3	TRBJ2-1	CASSFSPGTGGSFF
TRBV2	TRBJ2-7	CASSLSGKDLGQYF
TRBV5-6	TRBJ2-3	CASSLLQTDTQYF
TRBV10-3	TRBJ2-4	CAISDPRQGKVAKNIQYF
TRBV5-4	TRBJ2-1	CASSLGRETYNEQFF
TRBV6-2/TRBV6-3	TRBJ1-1	CASSYRALNTEAFF
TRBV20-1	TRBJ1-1	CSARGHLNTEAFF
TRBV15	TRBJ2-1	CATSRDPGEHSYNEQFF
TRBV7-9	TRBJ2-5	CASSTGRLQETQYF
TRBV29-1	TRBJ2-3	CSGTGEWTDTQYF
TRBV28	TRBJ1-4	CASTDKQGAFNEKLFF
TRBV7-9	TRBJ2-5	CASSLGPQGSETQYF
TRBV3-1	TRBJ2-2	CASSPPTWGGGTGELFF
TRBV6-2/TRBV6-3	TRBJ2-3	CASRLLGLATDTQYF
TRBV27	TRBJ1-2	CASSLRDGHNYGYTF
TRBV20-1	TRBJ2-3	CSASSGPSTDTQYF
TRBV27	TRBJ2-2	CASSLLQGPGELFF